This T cell receptor (beta chain) comes out of a study of regulatory T cells in long-lasting Graves disease. This CDR3 comprises 12 residues. Germline V gene data show CDR1 as KGHSH and CDR2 as LQKENI. Trimming took 6 bases from V and 5 from J, leaving 11 bases between them. As for this clonotype: Its target is not known.

Sequencing libraries for TCR beta were prepared with iRepertoire HTBI primers and Arm-PCR of CDR3 regions. TCRdb fed the multiplex PCR reads into MiXCR, producing one record per CDR3 protein. The table includes approximately 400,000 distinct CDR3 sequences, about 15% detected once. Findings and caveats of the study: Accuracy might have suffered from few samples.

Time point defined: newly diagnosed GD, antithyroid drugs for less than 3 months. The authors made the TCR library using RNA they extracted from PBMCs. This same sample was also part of a study on T cells in Graves' hyperthyroidism and ophthalmopathy.

The sequences come from peripheral blood mononuclear cells (PBMCs), collected at new diagnosis, from a patient treated with antithyroid drugs. The sequence derives from a woman in her twenties or thirties with Graves disease. The rearrangement joins TRBV18 to TRBJ2-7; no clear D. The CDR3: CASSRIGDEQYF. CDR3 bases: TGTGCCAGCTCGCGAATTGGGGACGAGCAGTACTTC.